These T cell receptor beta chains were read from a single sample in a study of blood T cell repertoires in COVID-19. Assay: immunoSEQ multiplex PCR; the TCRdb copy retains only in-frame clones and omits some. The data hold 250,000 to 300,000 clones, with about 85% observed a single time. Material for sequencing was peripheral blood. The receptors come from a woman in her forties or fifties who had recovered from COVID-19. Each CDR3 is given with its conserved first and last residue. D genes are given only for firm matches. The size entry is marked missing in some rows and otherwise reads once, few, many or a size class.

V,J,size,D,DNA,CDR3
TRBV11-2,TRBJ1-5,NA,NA,TGTGCCAGCAGCCCAGGGGTCCATCAGCCCCAGCATTTT,CASSPGVHQPQHF
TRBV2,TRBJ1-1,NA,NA,TGTGCCAGCAGTGAAGCGCTTGGCGGGCGAAAGAGAGGCACTGAAGCTTTCTTT,CASSEALGGRKRGTEAFF
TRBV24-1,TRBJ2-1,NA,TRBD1,TGTGCCACCAGTGATTTGCACAGGGGGGACAATGAGCAGTTCTTC,CATSDLHRGDNEQFF
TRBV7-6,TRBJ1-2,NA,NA,TGTGCCAGCAGCTCCGATCCGGAAAGCGTCTCTGGCTACACCTTC,CASSSDPESVSGYTF
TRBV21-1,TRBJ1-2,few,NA,TGTGCCAGCAGCAAAGACTTCCAGGACAGGGCCTTCTATGGCTACACCTTC,CASSKDFQDRAFYGYTF
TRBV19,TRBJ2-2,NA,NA,TGTGCCAGTAGTATGCTGGCGGCTGCCGGGGAGCTGTTTTTT,CASSMLAAAGELFF
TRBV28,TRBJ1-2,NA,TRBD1,TGTGCCAGCAGTGAGACAGGGGTAGTTGGCTACACCTTC,CASSETGVVGYTF
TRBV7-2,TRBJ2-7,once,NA,TGTGCCAGCAGTGGACTCCTTAGCTCCTACGAGCAGTACTTC,CASSGLLSSYEQYF
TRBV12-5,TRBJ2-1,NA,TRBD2,TGTGCTAGTGGTTTCAGCAGGACTAGCATAGGGAACAATGAGCAGTTCTTC,CASGFSRTSIGNNEQFF
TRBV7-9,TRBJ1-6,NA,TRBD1,TGTGCCAGCAGCATGGGACAGGGGAATTCACCCCTCCACTTT,CASSMGQGNSPLHF
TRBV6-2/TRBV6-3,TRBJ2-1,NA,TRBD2,TGTGCCAGCAGCCCCTCCGGGGGGATAGGCAATGAGCAGTTCTTC,CASSPSGGIGNEQFF
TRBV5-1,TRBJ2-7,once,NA,TGCGCCAGCAGCTTGTCCGGGACTTCCTACGAGCAGTACTTC,CASSLSGTSYEQYF
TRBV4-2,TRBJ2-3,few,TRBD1,TGTGCCAGCAGCCAAGACTCCGGGACAGGGGGCGCAGATACGCAGTATTTT,CASSQDSGTGGADTQYF
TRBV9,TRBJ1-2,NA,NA,TGTGCCAGCAGCGCCGAGGTTAACTATGGCTACACCTTC,CASSAEVNYGYTF
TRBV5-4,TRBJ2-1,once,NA,TGTGCCAGCAGCTTGAGGCAGGGCCATGAGCAGTTCTTC,CASSLRQGHEQFF
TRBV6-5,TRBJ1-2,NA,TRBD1,TGTGCCAGCAGCTGGGACAGACTCACTGCCTTCGGCTACACCTTC,CASSWDRLTAFGYTF
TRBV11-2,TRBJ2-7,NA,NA,TGTGCCAGCAGCTTAAGTGCTGGAACAGGAGCCTACGAGCAGTACTTC,CASSLSAGTGAYEQYF
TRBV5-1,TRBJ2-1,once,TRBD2,TGCGCCAGCAGCTTACCCTCTAGCGGGAGGGCCAGGATTGAGCAGTTCTTC,CASSLPSSGRARIEQFF
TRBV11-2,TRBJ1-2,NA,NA,TGTGCCAGCAGCCCTACAGGGTCGAGCTATGGCTACACCTTC,CASSPTGSSYGYTF
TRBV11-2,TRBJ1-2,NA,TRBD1,TGTGCCAGCAGCTTAGATCCTTCGGGCAGGGGGTCCTATGGCTACACCTTC,CASSLDPSGRGSYGYTF
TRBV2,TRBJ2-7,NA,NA,TGTGCCAGCGGAGTTGACGGTATCTCCTACGAGCAGTACTTC,CASGVDGISYEQYF
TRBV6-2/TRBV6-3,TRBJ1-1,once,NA,TGTGCCAGCAGCTCTCCTCCCGAGGGAAGAGCTTTCTTT,CASSSPPEGRAFF
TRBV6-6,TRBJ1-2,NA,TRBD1,TGTGCCAGCAGGGCTGGGACAGGGAAGGTTGGCTACACCTTC,CASRAGTGKVGYTF
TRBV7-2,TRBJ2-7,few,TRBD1,TGTGCCAGCAGCTCAGGACAGGGGCGGTTCGACGAGCAGTACTTC,CASSSGQGRFDEQYF
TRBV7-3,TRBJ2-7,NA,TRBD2,TGTGCCAGCAGCTTATACGGGGGGGCATTCGACGAGCAGTACTTC,CASSLYGGAFDEQYF
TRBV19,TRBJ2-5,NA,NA,TGTGCCAGTAGTATTTTGGGCACCCCGACCCAGTACTTC,CASSILGTPTQYF
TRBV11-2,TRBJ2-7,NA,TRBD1,TGTGCCAGCAGTCCAGGCCCGACAGGGGGCTCCTACGAGCAGTACTTC,CASSPGPTGGSYEQYF
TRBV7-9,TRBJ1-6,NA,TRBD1,TGTGCCAGCAGTGGGACAGCTCTCCGTGGTTCACCCCTCCACTTT,CASSGTALRGSPLHF
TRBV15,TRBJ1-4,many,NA,TGTGCCACCAGCAGGGCGAGGGCCGAAAAACTGTTTTTT,CATSRARAEKLFF
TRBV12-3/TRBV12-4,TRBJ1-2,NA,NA,TGTGCCAGCAGTTACAGGCAGTTCTATGGCTACACCTTC,CASSYRQFYGYTF
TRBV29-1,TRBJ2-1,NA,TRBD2,TGCAGCTTGACTAGCTCGGATGAGCAGTTCTTC,CSLTSSDEQFF
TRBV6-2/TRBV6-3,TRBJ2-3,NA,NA,TGTGCCAGCAGTTACTACCGGGGGACCACTCAGGATACGCAGTATTTT,CASSYYRGTTQDTQYF
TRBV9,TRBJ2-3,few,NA,TGTGCCAGCAGCGTAGCTGTCGGGAGAGATACGCAGTATTTT,CASSVAVGRDTQYF
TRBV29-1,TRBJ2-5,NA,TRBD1,TGCAGCGCCCGAGGACGAATCACAGACAGGGGTGAGACCCAGTACTTC,CSARGRITDRGETQYF
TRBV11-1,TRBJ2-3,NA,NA,TGTGCCAGCAGCCCTACGGGTACGCAGTATTTT,CASSPTGTQYF
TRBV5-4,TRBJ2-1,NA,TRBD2,TGTGCCAGCAGCCCCGGGACTAGCGGGAGGGACAATGAGCAGTTCTTC,CASSPGTSGRDNEQFF
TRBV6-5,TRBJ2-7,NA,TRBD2,TGTGCCAGCAGTTACTCGTCTAGCGGGAGAGGCGAGCAGTACTTC,CASSYSSSGRGEQYF
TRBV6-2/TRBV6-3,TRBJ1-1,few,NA,TGTGCCAGCAGTCGCGAGCGGGAACTGAACACTGAAGCTTTCTTT,CASSRERELNTEAFF
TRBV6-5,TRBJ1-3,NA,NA,TGTGCCAGCAGTTTTGGGGAGGGCTCTGGAAACACCATATATTTT,CASSFGEGSGNTIYF
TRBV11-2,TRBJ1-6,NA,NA,TGTGCCAGCAGCCGTAGAGGGCAGGACCATAATTCACCCCTCCACTTT,CASSRRGQDHNSPLHF
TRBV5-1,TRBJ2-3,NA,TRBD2,TGCGCCAGCAGCAACCCCGCAGCGGGGAACCCTAGGGATACGCAGTATTTT,CASSNPAAGNPRDTQYF
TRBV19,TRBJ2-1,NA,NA,TGTGCCAGTAGCGTCGGCACAGGGAAAGCTTACAATGAGCAGTTCTTC,CASSVGTGKAYNEQFF
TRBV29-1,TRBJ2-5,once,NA,TGCAGCGTTAATTCCCCTAAAGAGACCCAGTACTTC,CSVNSPKETQYF
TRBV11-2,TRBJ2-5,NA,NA,TGTGCCAGCAGCTTAATCGGAGTGGGAGAGACCCAGTACTTC,CASSLIGVGETQYF
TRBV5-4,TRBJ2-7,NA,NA,TGTGCCAGCAGCTCACCGGCCGGGAATCCCTATGAGCAGTACTTC,CASSSPAGNPYEQYF
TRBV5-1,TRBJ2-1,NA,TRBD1,TGCGCCAGCAGCAGGGACAGTAAATCCTACAATGAGCAGTTCTTC,CASSRDSKSYNEQFF
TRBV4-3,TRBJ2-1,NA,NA,TGCGCCAGCAGCCCCCGGCTGGAGGCCTACAATGAGCAGTTCTTC,CASSPRLEAYNEQFF
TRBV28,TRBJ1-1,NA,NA,TGTGCCAGCAGTTTATTCAGCCCGGGAGAAAACACTGAAGCTTTCTTT,CASSLFSPGENTEAFF
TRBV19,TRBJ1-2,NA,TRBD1,TGTGCCAGTAGGACAGGGGTGGACTATGGCTACACCTTC,CASRTGVDYGYTF
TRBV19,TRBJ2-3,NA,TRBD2,TGTGCCAGTAGTGGGACTAGCGGACGCACAGATACGCAGTATTTT,CASSGTSGRTDTQYF
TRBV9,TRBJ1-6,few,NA,TGTGCCAGCAGCGTAGCTGGGGACAAGGATTCACCCCTCCACTTT,CASSVAGDKDSPLHF
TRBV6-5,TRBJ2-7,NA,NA,TGTGCCAGCAGTTACTTTCGGGACATAGAGGGATACGAGCAGTACTTC,CASSYFRDIEGYEQYF
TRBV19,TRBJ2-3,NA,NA,TGTGCCAGTGCCACAGGTACAGATACGCAGTATTTT,CASATGTDTQYF
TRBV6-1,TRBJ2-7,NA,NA,TGTGCCAGCAGTGAAATTCGGTCCTACGAGCAGTACTTC,CASSEIRSYEQYF
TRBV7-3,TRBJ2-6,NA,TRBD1,TGTGCCAGCAGCCCCCGGGACAGGGCTGGGGCCAACGTCCTGACTTTC,CASSPRDRAGANVLTF
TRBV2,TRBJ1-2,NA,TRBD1,TGTGCCAGCAGTGAAATCTGGGCAGGGGGGAAGTATGGCTACACCTTC,CASSEIWAGGKYGYTF
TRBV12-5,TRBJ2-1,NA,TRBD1,TGTGCTAGTGGGATGACAGGGAAAACCTACAATGAGCAGTTCTTC,CASGMTGKTYNEQFF
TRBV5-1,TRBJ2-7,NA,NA,TGCGCCAGCAGCCGGTTACAGGGTCACGAGCAGTACTTC,CASSRLQGHEQYF
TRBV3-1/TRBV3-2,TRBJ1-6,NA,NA,TGTGCCAGCAGCCAAGCCAGTAATTCACCCCTCCACTTT,CASSQASNSPLHF